What follows describes a single T cell receptor (beta chain). Its antigen is not identified. These data come from a study of T-cell memory formation after mild COVID-19. Study background: The two donors had largely donor-specific TCR clusters. Study-level points and caveats: Mostly located in CM and EM were contracting CD4+ clones, with contracting CD8+ clones located in EMRA. There was a balanced CD4/CD8 profile in clones contracting day 15 to 85, and later expanders leaned CD4+.

TCRdb used MiXCR to reprocess the 5' RACE reads, holding one entry per CDR3 protein. The table shows some 100,000 distinct CDR3 sequences, with more than 9.5% occurring only once. This TCR was recovered from a man younger than 35 who had mild COVID-19 (a few samples of this study predate the infection). Cell type and time point are not known. The sequenced sample consisted of PBMCs or a T cell subset sorted from them (not recorded which).

CDR3 nucleotide sequence: TGTGCCAGCAGTCACCCCCAGTGGGAAACCTATGGCTACACCTTC. Translating it yields CASSHPQWETYGYTF. This chain connects TRBV6-2 or TRBV6-3 to TRBJ1-2; D gene uncertain. CDR1 and CDR2 from the germline V gene are MNHEY and SVGEGT. CDR3 length: 15 amino acids. Trimming left V 5 bases short and J 4 bases short, with 17 bases between.